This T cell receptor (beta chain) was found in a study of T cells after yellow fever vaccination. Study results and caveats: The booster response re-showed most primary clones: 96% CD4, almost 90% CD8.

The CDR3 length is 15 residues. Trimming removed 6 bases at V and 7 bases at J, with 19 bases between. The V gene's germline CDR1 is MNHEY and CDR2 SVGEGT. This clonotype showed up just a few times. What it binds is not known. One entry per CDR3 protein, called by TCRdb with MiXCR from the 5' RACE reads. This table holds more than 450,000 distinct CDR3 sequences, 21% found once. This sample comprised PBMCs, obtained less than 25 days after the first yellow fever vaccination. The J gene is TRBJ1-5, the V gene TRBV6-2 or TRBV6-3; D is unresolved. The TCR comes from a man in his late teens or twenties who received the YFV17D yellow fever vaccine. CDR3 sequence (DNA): TGTGCCAGCAGCTACCGCCACAGAGTAAGGCAGCCCCAGCATTTT. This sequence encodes CASSYRHRVRQPQHF.